The rows below give T cell receptor beta chains drawn from one sample of a study of somatic mutations in cytotoxic T cells in rheumatoid arthritis. Clones were read by immunoSEQ multiplex PCR, and TCRdb kept only the in-frame ones, dropping some. There are some 14,000 clones in the sample; roughly 80% occur only once, and around 15% lies in the top ten. The sequenced sample was CD8+ T cells sorted from blood. The receptors were sampled from an adult with rheumatoid arthritis. CDR3s include the opening cysteine and the closing phenylalanine or tryptophan. The D gene is left open where the match is weak. A row's size may be missing; if present it is once, few, many or a size class.

clone size,V gene,J gene,D gene,CDR3 length,CDR3 DNA,CDR3 protein
.,TRBV11-2,TRBJ2-3,.,15,TGTGCCAGCAGCTTAGAAGCGGTGGGCACAGATACGCAGTATTTT,CASSLEAVGTDTQYF
.,TRBV5-1,TRBJ1-2,.,13,TGCGCCAGCAGCTTGGCCGGGGGCGACGGCTACACCTTC,CASSLAGGDGYTF
.,TRBV5-1,TRBJ1-6,.,13,TGCGCCAGCAGCTTAGTAAATAATTCACCCCTCCACTTT,CASSLVNNSPLHF
.,TRBV5-1,TRBJ2-1,TRBD2,16,TGCGCCAGCAGCTTGCTAGCGGGGGGATCCTACAATGAGCAGTTCTTC,CASSLLAGGSYNEQFF
.,TRBV5-1,TRBJ1-4,TRBD1,18,TGCGCCAGCAGCTCCCCAGAGGGACAGGGCGCAACTAATGAAAAACTGTTTTTT,CASSSPEGQGATNEKLFF
.,TRBV9,TRBJ1-1,.,15,TGTGCCAGCAGCGTAACAGGAGACCAAGAGATTGAAGCTTTCTTT,CASSVTGDQEIEAFF
.,TRBV7-9,TRBJ1-3,TRBD1,15,TGTGCCAGCAGCCACGGACAGGACACTGGAAACACCATATATTTT,CASSHGQDTGNTIYF
.,TRBV2,TRBJ2-2,.,15,TGTGCCAGCAGTGATTATTCACAGAACACCGGGGAGCTGTTTTTT,CASSDYSQNTGELFF
.,TRBV4-1,TRBJ2-1,.,15,TGCGCCAGCAGCCGTGAAAGGGGCGCCTACAATGAGCAGTTCTTC,CASSRERGAYNEQFF
.,TRBV9,TRBJ1-1,.,15,TGTGCCAGCAGCCTAGCCCAGGGGCGAGGCACTGAAGCTTTCTTT,CASSLAQGRGTEAFF
few,TRBV4-1,TRBJ1-1,.,14,TGCGCCAGCAGCCAAGACGGGGAGTTGACTGAAGCTTTCTTT,CASSQDGELTEAFF
few,TRBV5-4,TRBJ1-1,.,12,TGTGCCAGCAGCTTGGGGCAGGGGGAAGCTTTCTTT,CASSLGQGEAFF
.,TRBV6-5,TRBJ2-2,.,16,TGTGCCAGCAGTTCCCCCGGGGTAGCCCTCTCCGGGGAGCTGTTTTTT,CASSSPGVALSGELFF
few,TRBV7-9,TRBJ1-2,.,14,TGTGCCAGCAGCTTAGGCCTCGGGTTATATGGCTACACCTTC,CASSLGLGLYGYTF
.,TRBV9,TRBJ1-5,.,14,TGTGCCAGCAGCTTCGGGGTTAGCAATCAGCCCCAGCATTTT,CASSFGVSNQPQHF
.,TRBV5-4,TRBJ1-2,.,14,TGTGCCAGCAGCCCGTGGGGGGAAGGCTATGGCTACACCTTC,CASSPWGEGYGYTF
few,TRBV5-1,TRBJ2-2,.,14,TGCGCCAGCAGCTTGACAGGGTATCCCGGGGAGCTGTTTTTT,CASSLTGYPGELFF
few,TRBV7-9,TRBJ1-6,.,14,TGTGCCAGCAGCCACAGGGTCCCAAATTCACCCCTCCACTTT,CASSHRVPNSPLHF
.,TRBV10-3,TRBJ1-2,.,14,TGTGCCACGGGGGTGGGCGTGCGTAGGAATGGCTACACCTTC,CATGVGVRRNGYTF
once,TRBV27,TRBJ1-2,.,13,TGTGCCAGCAGTTTATCAGGATACTATGGCTACACCTTC,CASSLSGYYGYTF
.,TRBV10-2,TRBJ2-7,TRBD1,12,TGCGCCAGTAGGGACAGTACCTACGAGCAGTACTTC,CASRDSTYEQYF
.,TRBV15,TRBJ2-2,TRBD1,18,TGTGCCACCAGCAGACCGGGGGACGGGACAGGGGAGGCCGGGGAGCTGTTTTTT,CATSRPGDGTGEAGELFF
.,TRBV7-8,TRBJ2-2,TRBD2,16,TGTGCCAGCAGCTTAGAAGGCGGGGGGGACACCGGGGAGCTGTTTTTT,CASSLEGGGDTGELFF
.,TRBV6-5,TRBJ2-7,.,16,TGTGCCAGCAGTTACCCGGACCATCGGGGGATCTACGAGCAGTACTTC,CASSYPDHRGIYEQYF
.,TRBV6-5,TRBJ1-2,.,15,TGTGCCAGCAGTCCCGCTGGAGGGAAGGGGGGTGGCTACACCTTC,CASSPAGGKGGGYTF
few,TRBV5-4,TRBJ2-7,TRBD2,13,TGTGCCAGCAGCCCGGGGGGTATAAACGAGCAGTACTTC,CASSPGGINEQYF
once,TRBV11-2,TRBJ2-5,.,15,TGTGCCAGCAGCTTAGATCTTAGCGAGTACGAGACCCAGTACTTC,CASSLDLSEYETQYF
.,TRBV6-1,TRBJ1-1,.,15,TGTGCCAGCAGTGAAGCTTGGTTGGAGAACACTGAAGCTTTCTTT,CASSEAWLENTEAFF
.,TRBV28,TRBJ1-4,.,12,TGTGCCAGCAGTCCCCCCCGTGGAAAACTGTTTTTT,CASSPPRGKLFF
.,TRBV5-5,TRBJ1-5,.,15,TGTGCCAGCAGCTTGTGGGGGGCTAGCAATCAGCCCCAGCATTTT,CASSLWGASNQPQHF
.,TRBV9,TRBJ1-6,TRBD1,17,TGTGCCAGCAGCGCCCACTCAGGGGGGACTAGAAATTCACCCCTCCACTTT,CASSAHSGGTRNSPLHF
.,TRBV6-1,TRBJ1-5,.,19,TGTGCCAGCAGTGAAAGAGACAGCCGCGGGCCGTATAGCAATCAGCCCCAGCATTTT,CASSERDSRGPYSNQPQHF
.,TRBV7-8,TRBJ1-4,.,16,TGTGCCAGCAGCCCCGACTGGGCCACAGGAGGGGAAAAACTGTTTTTT,CASSPDWATGGEKLFF
.,TRBV7-9,TRBJ1-4,TRBD1,16,TGTGCCAGCAGCTTCCGGTGGACAGGTGTGGGAGAAAAACTGTTTTTT,CASSFRWTGVGEKLFF
.,TRBV7-9,TRBJ2-1,TRBD1,12,TGTGCCAGCAGCGAGACAGGGGATGAGCAGTTCTTC,CASSETGDEQFF
.,TRBV9,TRBJ2-3,TRBD1,15,TGTGCCAGCAGCGCCCGGGACAGGGGCACAGATACGCAGTATTTT,CASSARDRGTDTQYF
.,TRBV4-2,TRBJ1-2,TRBD1,14,TGTGCCAGCGCTTCGGGACAGGAATCCTATGGCTACACCTTC,CASASGQESYGYTF
once,TRBV7-9,TRBJ1-1,.,12,TGTGCCAGCAGCCTTGAGGAACTTGAAGCTTTCTTT,CASSLEELEAFF
few,TRBV6-1,TRBJ1-2,.,12,TGTGCCAGCAGTGAAAAAGGCTATGGCTACACCTTC,CASSEKGYGYTF
.,TRBV6-1,TRBJ1-2,.,15,TGTGCCAGCAGTGACTACCCCACAGAATTCTATGGCTACACCTTC,CASSDYPTEFYGYTF
.,TRBV5-1,TRBJ2-5,.,15,TGCGCCAGCAGCGCGGGACAGTCTGCCCAAGAGACCCAGTACTTC,CASSAGQSAQETQYF
.,TRBV9,TRBJ1-6,.,15,TGTGCCAGCAGCCGCGGGAGGGAGGGGATTTCACCCCTCCACTTT,CASSRGREGISPLHF
.,TRBV19,TRBJ2-5,.,14,TGTGCCAGTAGTATAGTGGCAGGGAGGGAGACCCAGTACTTC,CASSIVAGRETQYF
.,TRBV9,TRBJ2-1,TRBD2,17,TGTGCCAGCAGCTCCCGGACTAGCGGGGGCCCATACAATGAGCAGTTCTTC,CASSSRTSGGPYNEQFF
.,TRBV5-1,TRBJ2-7,.,14,TGCGCCAGCAGCACAGAATCGAGGGTCTACGAGCAGTACTTC,CASSTESRVYEQYF
.,TRBV5-6,TRBJ2-1,TRBD1,13,TGTGCCAGCAGCTCCGGGACAGACAATGAGCAGTTCTTC,CASSSGTDNEQFF
.,TRBV13,TRBJ2-5,.,14,TGTGCCAACAGCACAAGACAGTTCCAAGAGACCCAGTACTTC,CANSTRQFQETQYF
.,TRBV6-5,TRBJ1-6,.,15,TGTGCCAGCAGTCGAACCTCAATGGGAGATTCACCCCTCCACTTT,CASSRTSMGDSPLHF
few,TRBV6-1,TRBJ1-5,.,13,TGTGCCAGTACCAGGGATCCGGGACAGCCCCAGCATTTT,CASTRDPGQPQHF
.,TRBV28,TRBJ1-1,.,12,TGTGCCAGCAGTTTGGGGGTATCGGAAGCTTTCTTT,CASSLGVSEAFF
few,TRBV19,TRBJ2-7,.,12,TGTGCCAGTACCGGGAACTCCTACGAGCAGTACTTC,CASTGNSYEQYF
.,TRBV2,TRBJ1-1,TRBD1,13,TGTGCCAGCAACGCAGGGGGATCCACTGAAGCTTTCTTT,CASNAGGSTEAFF
.,TRBV27,TRBJ2-1,TRBD2,16,TGTGCCAGCAGCCCCATTCTAGCGGAGGTATACAATGAGCAGTTCTTC,CASSPILAEVYNEQFF
once,TRBV10-2,TRBJ2-1,.,15,TGCGCCAGCAGCGGAGCCCGGGGCTCCTACAATGAGCAGTTCTTC,CASSGARGSYNEQFF
.,TRBV10-2,TRBJ2-2,.,13,TGCGCCAGCAGCCCTACATACACCGGGGAGCTGTTTTTT,CASSPTYTGELFF
few,TRBV5-1,TRBJ2-7,.,12,TGCGCCAGCGGCCACGACAGGTACGAGCAGTACTTC,CASGHDRYEQYF
.,TRBV6-1,TRBJ2-1,.,11,TGTGCCAGCGGTAGCTCCTCCGAGCAGTTCTTC,CASGSSSEQFF
.,TRBV28,TRBJ1-5,.,14,TGTGCCAGCAGTTTCGGGGGGAGCAATCAGCCCCAGCATTTT,CASSFGGSNQPQHF
few,TRBV10-3,TRBJ2-3,TRBD1,14,TGTGCCATCAGTGAGACAGGGGTGGCAGATACGCAGTATTTT,CAISETGVADTQYF